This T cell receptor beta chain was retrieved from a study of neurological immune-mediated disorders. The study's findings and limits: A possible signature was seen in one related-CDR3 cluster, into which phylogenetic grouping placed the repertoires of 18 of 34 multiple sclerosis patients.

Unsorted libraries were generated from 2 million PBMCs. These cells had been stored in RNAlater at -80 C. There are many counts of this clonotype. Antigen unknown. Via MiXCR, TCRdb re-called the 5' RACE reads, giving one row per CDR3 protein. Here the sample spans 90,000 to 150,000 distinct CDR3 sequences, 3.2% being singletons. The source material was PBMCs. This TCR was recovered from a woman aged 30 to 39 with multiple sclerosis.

The CDR3 coding sequence is TGTGCCAGCAGCTTCGGCGACCGGGTAAAAGGCTACACCTTC. This encodes CASSFGDRVKGYTF. The genes are TRBV7-2 and TRBJ1-2; D remains unclear. Trimming took off 3 bases at V and 8 bases at J, with 16 bases between the two ends. The CDR3 runs 14 residues. Germline V gives CDR1 SGHTA, CDR2 FQGNSA.